This TCR beta chain was profiled in a study of blood T cell repertoires in COVID-19 (TCRdb year 2020). About the study as a whole: Samples from collaborators originated in the United States, Italy and Spain and spanned both the acute and convalescent phases of COVID-19. The prospective study material was composed of cDNA or gDNA derived from T cells, B-cell-depleted T cells, or PBMCs. The dataset comprised deeply sampled blood TCRbeta repertoires from subjects exposed to, actively infected with, or recovered from COVID-19. The repertoires were made available in a free public database intended to serve as a resource for research on the immune response to SARS-CoV-2. Samples came from the ongoing ImmuneRACE study (first 160 participants) plus 1,254 subjects from 6 global collaborators. Sample metadata almost always included a de-identified subject ID, COVID-19 status, age in years and sex. Where HLA class I and class II types were available, the types were taken from metadata supplied by the sample provider, not from assay-based typing. General findings and caveats noted by the study authors: The quantity of clinical and demographic metadata differed by source and by participant and was supplied without curation.

Samples from volunteer blood donors who had recovered from COVID-19 were contributed by a second Seattle source. Collaborating institutions collected whole blood in K2EDTA tubes following their own protocols. For TCRbeta analysis, collaborator samples were shipped as frozen whole blood, as isolated PBMCs, or as DNA extracted from either sample type. Comments on this clone: There is no known antigen for this receptor. One base away there is no much larger clone; base qualities are not given.

TCRbeta CDR3 regions were amplified from genomic DNA by means of the immunoSEQ Assay, a bias-controlled multiplex PCR. The paper's processing steps were these. Nucleated cell counts per sample were estimated from amplification of reference gene primers within the assay. To quantify the absolute abundance of each unique TCRbeta CDR3 rearrangement, sequence reads were collapsed and filtered. For each sample, productive Simpson clonality was calculated as the square root of Simpson's diversity index across productive rearrangements. TCRdb's version of the immuneACCESS table is confined to in-frame rearrangements and falls short of the full clone set. An unresolved V gene accounts for under half of the shortfall where checked; the remainder is of unknown origin. V and J calls and clone size come straight from that table; D and trimming were deduced from the DNA. This sample is represented by approximately 210,000 clones; just over 85% of them were singletons. The ten largest make up 2.2% of the sample.

The CDR3 holds 11 amino acids from the cysteine to the phenylalanine. CDR3 DNA only is kept here, 33 bases in frame from base 1. As encoded in the germline V gene (reference sequence), CDR1 is MNHNY while CDR2 is SVGAGI. V gives up 8 bases and J gives up 5 bases, and the segment between their germline ends measures 9 bases. The receptor was isolated from a man aged 30 to 45 who had recovered from COVID-19. This sequence uses TRBV6-6 and TRBJ1-1; TRBD1 is possibly the D segment (5 matching bases). Sequencing input: peripheral blood. The DNA sequence is as follows: TGTGCCAGCGACGGGGGAACTGAAGCTTTCTTT. It translates as CASDGGTEAFF.